This T cell receptor beta chain was found in a study of CD8+CD57+ T cells in acquired aplastic anemia. Across the study: When averaged, DNA from sorted CD4+ and CD8+ cells came to approximately 3 ug.

Individuals selected for sequencing had exhibited CD8+CD57+ cell expansion on flow cytometry. Blood samples were obtained from patients who had received no prior therapy. The germline gives CDR1 MNHNY, CDR2 SVGAGI (reference sequence). The CDR3 runs 14 residues. With 2 bases removed from V and 2 bases from J, the gap between germline ends came to 10 bases. TCR beta VDJ combinations and CDR3 sequences were profiled from genomic DNA. A single record per CDR3 protein comes from TCRdb applying MiXCR to the reads. The data contain under 200,000 distinct CDR3 sequences, more than 45% of them seen just once; the ten biggest clones take up 3.2%. The sample holds many counts of this clonotype.

The sequenced sample was sorted CD4+, CD8+, or CD8+CD57+ T cells (not recorded which) from PBMCs. The source of this sequence is a human donor with aplastic anemia. The chain links TRBV6-6 to TRBJ2-7; TRBD1 might be the D (5 bases). The CDR3 DNA is TGTGCCAGCAGTTACCAGGGTCCCCCCTACGAGCAGTACTTC. Its protein product is CASSYQGPPYEQYF.